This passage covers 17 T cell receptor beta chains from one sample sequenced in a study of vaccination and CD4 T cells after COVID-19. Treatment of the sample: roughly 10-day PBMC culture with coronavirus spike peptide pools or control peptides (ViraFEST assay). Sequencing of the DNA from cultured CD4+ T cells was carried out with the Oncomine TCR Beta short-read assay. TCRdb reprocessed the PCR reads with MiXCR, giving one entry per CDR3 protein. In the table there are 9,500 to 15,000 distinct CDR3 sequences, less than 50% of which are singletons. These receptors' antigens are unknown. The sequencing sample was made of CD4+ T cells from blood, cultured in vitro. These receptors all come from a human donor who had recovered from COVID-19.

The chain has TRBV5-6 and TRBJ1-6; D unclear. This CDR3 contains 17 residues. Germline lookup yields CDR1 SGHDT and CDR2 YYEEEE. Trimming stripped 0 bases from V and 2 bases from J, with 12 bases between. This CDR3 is CASSLVGGSTYNSPLHF. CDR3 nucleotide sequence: TGTGCCAGCAGCTTGGTTGGAGGGTCGACCTATAATTCACCCCTCCACTTT.

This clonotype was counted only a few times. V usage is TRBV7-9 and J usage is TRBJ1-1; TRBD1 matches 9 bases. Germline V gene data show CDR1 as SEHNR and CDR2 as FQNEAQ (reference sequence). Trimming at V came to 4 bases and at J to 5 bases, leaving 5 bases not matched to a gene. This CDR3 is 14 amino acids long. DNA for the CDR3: TGTGCCAGCAGCTCGACAGGGGGAGAAACTGAAGCTTTCTTT. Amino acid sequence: CASSSTGGETEAFF.

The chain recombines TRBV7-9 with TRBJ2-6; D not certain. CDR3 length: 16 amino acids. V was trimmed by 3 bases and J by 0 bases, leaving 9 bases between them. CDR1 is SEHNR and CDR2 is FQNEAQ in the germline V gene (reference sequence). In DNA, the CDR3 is TGTGCCAGCAGCTTTCCGCGGAGCTCTGGGGCCAACGTCCTGACTTTC. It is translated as CASSFPRSSGANVLTF.

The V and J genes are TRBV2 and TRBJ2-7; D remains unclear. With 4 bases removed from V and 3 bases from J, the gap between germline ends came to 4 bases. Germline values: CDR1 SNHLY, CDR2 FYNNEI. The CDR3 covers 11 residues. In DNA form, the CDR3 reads TGTGCCAGCAGTGTTGGCTACGAGCAGTACTTC. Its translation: CASSVGYEQYF. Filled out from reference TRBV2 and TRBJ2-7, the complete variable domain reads EPEVTQTPSHQVTQMGQEVILRCVPISNHLYFYWYRQILGQKVEFLVSFYNNEISEKSEIFDDQFSVERPDGSNFTLKIRSTKLEDSAMYFCASSVGYEQYFGPGTRLTVT.

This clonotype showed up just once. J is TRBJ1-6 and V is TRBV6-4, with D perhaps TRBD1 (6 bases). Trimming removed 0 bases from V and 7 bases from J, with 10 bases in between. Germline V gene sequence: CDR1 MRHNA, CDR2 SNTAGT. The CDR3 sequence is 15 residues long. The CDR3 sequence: CASSDSWGANSPLHF. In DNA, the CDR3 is TGTGCCAGCAGTGACTCTTGGGGGGCCAATTCACCCCTCCACTTT.

CDR3 in DNA: TGTGCCAGCAGCTTAGCGTCCAGGGCAGATACGCAGTATTTT. It specifies CASSLASRADTQYF. The gene calls are TRBV7-8 and TRBJ2-3; weak D call: TRBD1 (5 bases). This CDR3 has 14 residues. CDR1 is SGHVS and CDR2 is FQNEAQ in the germline V gene. Trimming removed 0 bases from V and 4 bases from J, with 8 bases in between.

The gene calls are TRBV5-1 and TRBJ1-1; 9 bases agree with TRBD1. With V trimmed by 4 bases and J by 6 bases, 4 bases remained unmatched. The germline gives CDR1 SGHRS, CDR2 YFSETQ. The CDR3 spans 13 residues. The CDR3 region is CASSAGTGSEAFF. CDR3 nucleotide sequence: TGCGCCAGCAGCGCCGGGACAGGGTCTGAAGCTTTCTTT.

Here the CDR3 reads CASLTGQRNTIYF. The CDR3 nucleotides are TGTGCCAGCCTAACGGGACAGAGAAACACCATATATTTT. The genes are TRBV6-1 and TRBJ1-3; the match to TRBD1 covers 7 bases. Germline CDR1 MNHNS, CDR2 SASEGT. The CDR3 has 13 residues. V trimming: 8 bases; J trimming: 5 bases; junction bases outside the gene matches: 6.

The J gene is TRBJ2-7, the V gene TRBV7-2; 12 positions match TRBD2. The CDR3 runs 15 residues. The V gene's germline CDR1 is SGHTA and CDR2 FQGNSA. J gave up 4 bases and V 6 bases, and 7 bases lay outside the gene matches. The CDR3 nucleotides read TGTGCCAGCAGTTCTAGCGGGAGGGCAGGATACGAGCAGTACTTC. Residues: CASSSSGRAGYEQYF.

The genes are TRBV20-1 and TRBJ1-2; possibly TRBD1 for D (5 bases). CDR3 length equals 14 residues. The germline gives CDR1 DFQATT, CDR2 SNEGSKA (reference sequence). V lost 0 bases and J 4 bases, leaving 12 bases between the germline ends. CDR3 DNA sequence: TGCAGTGCTAGAGATGGCGCCCAGGGCTATGGCTACACCTTC. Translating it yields CSARDGAQGYGYTF.

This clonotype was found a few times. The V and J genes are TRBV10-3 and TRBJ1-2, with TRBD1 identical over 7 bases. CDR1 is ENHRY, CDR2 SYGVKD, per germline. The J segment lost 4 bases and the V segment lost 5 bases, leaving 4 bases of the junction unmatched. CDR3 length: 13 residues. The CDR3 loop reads CAISRDSRYGYTF. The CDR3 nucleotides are TGTGCCATCAGTAGGGACAGCCGCTATGGCTACACCTTC.

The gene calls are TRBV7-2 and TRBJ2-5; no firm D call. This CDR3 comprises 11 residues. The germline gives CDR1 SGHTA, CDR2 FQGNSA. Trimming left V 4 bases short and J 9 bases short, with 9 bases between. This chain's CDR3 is CASSWDGPQYF. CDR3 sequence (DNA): TGTGCCAGCAGCTGGGATGGGCCCCAGTACTTC.

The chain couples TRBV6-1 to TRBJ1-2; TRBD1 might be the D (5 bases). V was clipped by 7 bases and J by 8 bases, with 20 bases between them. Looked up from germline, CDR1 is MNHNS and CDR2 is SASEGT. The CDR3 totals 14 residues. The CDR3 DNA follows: TGTGCCAGCACTAAAAGGGACGGTTCTTGGGGCTACACCTTC. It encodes CASTKRDGSWGYTF.

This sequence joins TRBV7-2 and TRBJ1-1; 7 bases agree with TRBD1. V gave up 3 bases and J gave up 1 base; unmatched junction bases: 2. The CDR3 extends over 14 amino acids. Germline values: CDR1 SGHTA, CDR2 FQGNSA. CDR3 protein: CASSFRQGNTEAFF. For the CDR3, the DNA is TGTGCCAGCAGCTTTAGACAGGGGAACACTGAAGCTTTCTTT. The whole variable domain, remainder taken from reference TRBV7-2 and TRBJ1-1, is GAGVSQSPSNKVTEKGKDVELRCDPISGHTALYWYRQSLGQGLEFLIYFQGNSAPDKSGLPSDRFSAERTGGSVSTLTIQRTQQEDSAVYLCASSFRQGNTEAFFGQGTRLTVV.

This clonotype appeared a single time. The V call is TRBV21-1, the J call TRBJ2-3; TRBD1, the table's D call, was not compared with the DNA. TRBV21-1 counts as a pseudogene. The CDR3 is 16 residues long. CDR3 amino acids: CASSNSGESGTDTQYF. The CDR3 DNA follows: TGTGCCAGCAGCAACTCGGGGGAAAGTGGCACAGATACGCAGTATTTT.

This chain's CDR3 is CASSWTGDNSPLHF. DNA of the CDR3: TGTGCCAGCAGTTGGACAGGTGATAATTCACCCCTCCACTTT. This sequence joins TRBV12-3 or TRBV12-4 and TRBJ1-6; 7 nucleotides line up with TRBD1. This CDR3 contains 14 residues. Germline trimming cut 4 bases from V and 5 bases from J; bases unmatched to any gene: 2.

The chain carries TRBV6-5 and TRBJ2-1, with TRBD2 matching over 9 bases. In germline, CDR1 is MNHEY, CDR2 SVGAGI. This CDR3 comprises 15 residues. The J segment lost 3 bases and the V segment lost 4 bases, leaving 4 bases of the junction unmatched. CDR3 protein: CASSSGSGGYNEQFF. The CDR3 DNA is TGTGCCAGCAGTTCGGGTAGCGGGGGCTACAATGAGCAGTTCTTC.